These 20 T cell receptor beta chains originate from one sample sequenced in a study of cytomegalovirus exposure and HLA in healthy donors. The PCR made use of 60 Vbeta and 13 Jbeta primers. Profiling relied on immunoSEQ multiplex PCR, and the TCRdb table lists in-frame clones only, not all of them. The sample yields 200,000 to 250,000 clones, of which the top ten take up roughly 1.2%. Material: PBMCs. These receptors came from a girl aged 2-15 years in good health and CMV-seropositive.

V usage is TRBV27 and J usage is TRBJ1-1; a possible D gene is TRBD1 (5 bases). This CDR3 is 15 amino acids long. CDR1 and CDR2 from the germline V gene are MNHEY and SMNVEV (reference sequence). V was cut by 4 bases and J by 8 bases, with 20 bases left in between. The CDR3 region is CASSSPDRNKVEAFF. The CDR3, as DNA: TGTGCCAGCAGTTCCCCCGACAGAAATAAGGTGGAAGCTTTCTTT.

The chain has TRBV6-1 and TRBJ2-7; 9 bases are shared with TRBD1. The germline gives CDR1 MNHNS, CDR2 SASEGT. V dropped 6 bases and J dropped 5; count of bases not matched to a gene: 8. The CDR3 is 14 residues long. For the CDR3, the DNA is TGTGCCAGCAGGACCGGGACAGGGACCCACGAGCAGTACTTC. This encodes CASRTGTGTHEQYF.

The chain couples TRBV11-3 to TRBJ2-1; 9 bases are a match to TRBD1. The CDR3 is 14 amino acids. V shed 5 bases, J shed 5 bases, and the junction held 4 bases outside the gene matches. Germline V CDR1 and CDR2: SGHNT, YENEEA. CDR3 nucleotide sequence: TGTGCCAGCAGCCCGGGACAGGGACACAATGAGCAGTTCTTC. This sequence encodes CASSPGQGHNEQFF.

CDR3 DNA: TGTGCCAGCAGTCAGAAGTCTTCCCCGTTTTTT. It is translated as CASSQKSSPFF. V and J are TRBV28 and TRBJ1-4; D unclear. This CDR3 comprises 11 residues. Looked up from germline, CDR1 is MDHEN and CDR2 is SYDVKM. Trimming removed 5 bases from V and 16 bases from J, with 14 bases in between.

The rearrangement links TRBV5-6 to TRBJ2-1; 9 bases are a match to TRBD1. This CDR3 has 17 amino acids. The germline gives CDR1 SGHDT, CDR2 YYEEEE. Unmatched junction bases numbered 9, after V lost 4 bases and J lost 1 base. The CDR3 loop reads CASSPPGQGNSYNEQFF. CDR3 nucleotides: TGTGCCAGCAGCCCTCCGGGACAGGGAAATTCCTACAATGAGCAGTTCTTC.

The J gene is TRBJ2-1, the V gene TRBV5-1; the match to TRBD1 covers 8 bases. Losses at the gene ends were 2 bases for V and 2 bases for J; bases not matched to a gene: 3. Germline CDR1 SGHRS, CDR2 YFSETQ. This CDR3 spans 15 amino acids. CDR3 nucleotide sequence: TGCGCCAGCAGCTTCGACAGGGGCCCCTACAATGAGCAGTTCTTC. This sequence encodes CASSFDRGPYNEQFF.

The V call is TRBV7-2, the J call TRBJ2-1, with 12 bases aligning to TRBD2. CDR3 length equals 18 residues. V trimming: 1 base; J trimming: 10 bases; junction bases outside the gene matches: 14. CDR1 is SGHTA, CDR2 FQGNSA, per germline. For the CDR3, the DNA is TGTGCCAGCAGCTTAGGTCTAGCGGGAGGGAGTAGGTTCTCGGAGCAGTTCTTC. This encodes CASSLGLAGGSRFSEQFF. Looking up the rest from reference TRBV7-2 and TRBJ2-1 gives the full variable domain: GAGVSQSPSNKVTEKGKDVELRCDPISGHTALYWYRQSLGQGLEFLIYFQGNSAPDKSGLPSDRFSAERTGGSVSTLTIQRTQQEDSAVYLCASSLGLAGGSRFSEQFFGPGTRLTVL.

The V gene is TRBV28, the J gene TRBJ2-3; 11 nucleotides align to TRBD2. The CDR3 spans 15 residues. Per the germline V gene, CDR1 is MDHEN and CDR2 is SYDVKM. The V and J ends lost 5 bases and 7 bases, in that order; junction bases with no gene match: 8. CDR3 sequence (DNA): TGTGCCAGCAGTCTACTAGCGGGGGTAACGAATACGCAGTATTTT. Translated: CASSLLAGVTNTQYF.

The chain couples TRBV13 to TRBJ1-1; D gene uncertain. The germline V gene has CDR1 PRHDT and CDR2 FYEKMQ (reference sequence). This CDR3 spans 17 amino acids. Trimming stripped 5 bases from V and 2 bases from J, with 21 bases between. CDR3 DNA sequence: TGTGCCAGCAGCGACCCCGCCGGGTCGCCCAAAAACACTGAAGCTTTCTTT. This translates into CASSDPAGSPKNTEAFF.

The V gene is TRBV5-4, the J gene TRBJ2-7; 9 positions match TRBD2. The CDR3 is 15 residues long. From germline, CDR1 is SGHNT and CDR2 YYREEE (reference sequence). V was clipped by 0 bases and J by 2 bases; unmatched bases: 3. The CDR3, as DNA: TGTGCCAGCAGCTTGGGACTAGCGGAAACCTACGAGCAGTACTTC. This gives the protein CASSLGLAETYEQYF.

This chain joins TRBV14 and TRBJ2-7; no firm D call. CDR1 SGHDN and CDR2 FVKESK come from the germline V gene. The CDR3 contains 11 residues. The V end lost 3 bases, the J end lost 6 bases, and 6 bases lay between the germline ends. The CDR3 nucleotides read TGTGCCAGCAGCCAGTACAGCGAGCAGTACTTC. It codes for CASSQYSEQYF.

The rearrangement links TRBV6-6 to TRBJ2-5; 10 bases are shared with TRBD1. Germline-derived CDR1 and CDR2 are MNHNY and SVGAGI (reference sequence). After removal of 0 bases from V and 5 bases from J, the junction contained 3 bases not matched to a gene. There are 15 residues in the CDR3. In DNA, the CDR3 is TGTGCCAGCAGTTACTCGGGACAGGGGACGGAGACCCAGTACTTC. Its translation is CASSYSGQGTETQYF.

The chain links TRBV28 to TRBJ2-3; 9 bases are a match to TRBD2. CDR3 length: 17 amino acids. The J segment lost 6 bases and the V segment lost 5 bases, leaving 15 bases of the junction unmatched. Germline V gene sequence: CDR1 MDHEN, CDR2 SYDVKM. The CDR3 spells CASSPPSGRTLGDTQYF. CDR3 DNA sequence: TGTGCCAGCAGTCCCCCAAGCGGGAGGACCCTTGGGGATACGCAGTATTTT.

The chain employs TRBV10-3 and TRBJ1-2; 7 bases are shared with TRBD1. The CDR3 has 16 amino acids. Germline V gene sequence: CDR1 ENHRY, CDR2 SYGVKD. Trimming removed 3 bases from V and 0 bases from J; junction bases left unmatched: 7. CDR3 nucleotides: TGTGCCATCAGTGATACCGGGACAGTGACTAACTATGGCTACACCTTC. It encodes CAISDTGTVTNYGYTF.

This chain connects TRBV7-2 to TRBJ2-3; 7 bases map to TRBD2. The CDR3 consists of 16 residues. Germline CDR1 and CDR2: SGHTA and FQGNSA. V was pared by 2 bases and J by 0 bases, with 5 bases of the junction left unmatched. The CDR3 loop reads CASSLRVLASTDTQYF. CDR3 DNA: TGTGCCAGCAGCTTAAGGGTACTAGCGAGCACAGATACGCAGTATTTT.

The V gene is TRBV29-1, the J gene TRBJ1-4; TRBD1 is a possible D gene (6 bases). Per the germline V gene, CDR1 is SQVTM and CDR2 is ANQGSEA. Trimming shortened V by 4 bases and J by 8 bases, and 14 bases separated the two germline ends. The CDR3 has 13 residues. CDR3 loop: CSVGAGAGEKLFF. The CDR3 nucleotides read TGCAGCGTTGGGGCAGGGGCCGGAGAAAAACTGTTTTTT.

The chain links TRBV7-9 to TRBJ2-5, with D tentatively TRBD2 (6 bases). With 1 base removed from V and 1 base from J, the gap between germline ends came to 16 bases. Looked up from germline, CDR1 is SEHNR and CDR2 is FQNEAQ (reference sequence). The CDR3 has 17 amino acids. This chain's CDR3 is CASSLGVFWGVQETQYF. The CDR3 DNA follows: TGTGCCAGCAGCTTAGGAGTGTTTTGGGGGGTCCAAGAGACCCAGTACTTC.

The chain has TRBV30 and TRBJ2-3; D gene ambiguous. The germline gives CDR1 GTSNPN, CDR2 SVGIG (reference sequence). The germline V and J ends were trimmed by 2 bases and 1 base, with 10 bases remaining between them. The CDR3 totals 14 residues. The CDR3 loop reads CAWSSSTGTDTQYF. As DNA, the CDR3 is TGTGCCTGGAGTTCTTCCACAGGCACAGATACGCAGTATTTT.

CDR3 bases: TGTGCCAGCAGCCTCGGGGTAGCGGGGGAGACCCAGTACTTC. Amino acid sequence: CASSLGVAGETQYF. The chain is built from TRBV5-4 and TRBJ2-5; 8 bases are a match to TRBD2. This CDR3 comprises 14 residues. Germline CDR1 is SGHNT and CDR2 is YYREEE (reference sequence). The J segment lost 5 bases and the V segment lost 4 bases, leaving 7 bases of the junction unmatched.

V gene TRBV28 combines with J gene TRBJ1-4; D remains unclear. The CDR3 totals 16 residues. Germline V lookup: CDR1 MDHEN, CDR2 SYDVKM. V was cut by 6 bases and J by 1 base, with 15 bases left in between. In DNA, the CDR3 is TGTGCCAGCAGCCCGGTCGTTGGGAGAACTAATGAAAAACTGTTTTTT. It is translated as CASSPVVGRTNEKLFF.